This TCR beta chain derives from a study of tumor and adjacent non-tumor tissue in lung cancer. Overall study context: Patients were aged about 30 to 76, nine to eleven men and about five women, stage I to III. On average, productive TCRbeta reads reached about 4 million per sample.

This CDR3 is 18 amino acids long. The germline V gene encodes CDR1 ENHRY and CDR2 SYGVKD. Note on this clonotype: Its antigen is unknown. One end of the junction varies from germline; a read error may be responsible.

The template was RNA from unsorted bulk tissue. Chemotherapy-naive patients with new lung cancer underwent thoracic surgery in China, August–November 2014. Study results and limitations: Compared with tumor, normal lung showed significantly lower TCR diversity.

The library came from three nested PCR rounds adapted from ARM-PCR protocols. TCRdb ran MiXCR on the multiplex PCR reads and lists one entry per CDR3 protein. This sample carries 75,000 to 80,000 distinct CDR3 sequences, over 80% of them seen once, and the ten largest clones take roughly 15%. The specimen was lung tumor tissue. The receptor comes from a woman aged 50 to 65 with non-small cell lung cancer. The chain joins TRBV10-3 to TRBJ2-2; 8 bases align to TRBD2. Here the CDR3 DNA reads TGTGCCATCAGTGAGTCGATGGGCGGGAGGACCGTCACCGGAGAGCTGTTTTTT. Translated: CAISESMGGRTVTGELFF.